The subject of this entry is one TCR beta chain. The data originate from a study of Ad26.COV2.S vaccination and SARS-CoV-2 variants. Repertoires were generated with immunoSEQ multiplex PCR, while TCRdb's copy carries only in-frame clones and drops some. The table has 350,000 to 500,000 clones, about 90% seen once. Described treatment: over 15 received Ad26.COV2.S at low or high dose, single or two shots; roughly five received placebo; per-sample allocation not given. The samples date from day 63 after the first vaccine or placebo injection. Germline CDR1 is SGHRS and CDR2 is YFSETQ. The CDR3 length is 13 residues. The V end was cut by 9 bases, the J end by 6 bases, with 16 bases between.

This TCR was recovered from a person between 18 and 59 years old who received the Ad26.COV2.S COVID-19 vaccine or a placebo. V is TRBV5-1 and J is TRBJ2-4; D possibly corresponds to TRBD1 (7 bases). Sequenced here: peripheral blood, sampled in a trial of Ad26.COV2.S vaccine versus placebo. As DNA, the CDR3 is TGCGCCACCAAGGGGGCGGGATCAAACATTCAGTACTTC. This encodes CATKGAGSNIQYF.